The 30 T cell receptor beta chains below all came from one sample that was sequenced in a study of T cells in women clearing cervical HPV infection. The data were produced by immunoSEQ multiplex PCR, yet TCRdb's version contains in-frame clones alone and is incomplete. This listing includes around 37,000 clones. The sequenced material came from blood buffy coat. These receptors were collected from a woman between 18 and 70 years old with a cervical HPV16 infection that either progressed to CIN3+ or cleared (not recorded which).

On this clone itself: Read data end 3 residues before the CDR3 end; the end is taken from the germline J gene. V usage is TRBV10-2 and J usage is TRBJ2-2; 9 bases agree with TRBD1. V shed 5 bases, J shed 5 bases, and the junction held 3 bases outside the gene matches. CDR1 is WSHSY, CDR2 SAAADI, per germline. The CDR3 extends over 14 amino acids. CDR3 DNA, as far as it was read: TGCGCCAGCAGTACAGGACAGGGGACCGGGGAG. It is translated as CASSTGQGTGE. The entire CDR3 is CASSTGQGTGELFF.

A note on this clone: Read sequence stops 3 residues before the CDR3 end, and the germline J gene provides the missing end. The V call is TRBV19, the J call TRBJ1-2; 9 nucleotides agree with TRBD1. Germline V gene data show CDR1 as LNHDA and CDR2 as SQIVND (reference sequence). The CDR3 extends over 17 amino acids. V trimming: 5 bases; J trimming: 4 bases; junction bases outside the gene matches: 14. The CDR3 sequence: CASSQSLLGQGIYGYTF. The sequenced CDR3 bases are TGTGCCAGTAGTCAATCACTCCTGGGACAGGGTATCTATGGC.

About this clone: Read coverage stops 3 residues before the CDR3 terminus; the germline J gene supplies the remainder. The rearrangement links TRBV19 to TRBJ2-3, with 8 nucleotides matching TRBD1. Germline V lookup: CDR1 LNHDA, CDR2 SQIVND (reference sequence). This CDR3 has 13 amino acids. CDR3 in amino acids: CATQDRANQPQYF. CDR3 bases read: TGTGCCACCCAGGACAGGGCGAATCAGCCG. Full variable domain (missing parts from reference TRBV19 and TRBJ2-3): DGGITQSPKYLFRKEGQNVTLSCEQNLNHDAMYWYRQDPGQGLRLIYYSQIVNDFQKGDIAEGYSVSREKKESFPLTVTSAQKNPTAFYLCATQDRANQPQYFGPGTRLTVL.

About this clone itself: The read stops 3 residues short of the end of the CDR3; the missing end is completed from the germline J gene. The rearrangement links TRBV7-9 to TRBJ1-1; D not certain. Germline CDR1 SEHNR, CDR2 FQNEAQ (reference sequence). The length of the CDR3 is 13 residues. The DNA read from the CDR3 is TGTGCCAGCAGCTTAGGGGCCGGTTTCGAG. The encoded protein is CASSLGAGFE. The complete CDR3 sequence is CASSLGAGFEAFF.

To note about this clone: The missing CDR3 end, 3 residues past where the read stops, is filled in from the germline J gene. The V and J genes are TRBV5-1 and TRBJ1-2, with TRBD1 identical over 7 bases. The germline gives CDR1 SGHRS, CDR2 YFSETQ. Trimming removed 4 bases from V and 6 bases from J; junction bases left unmatched: 12. This CDR3 is built from 15 residues. CDR3: CASSLRTGNHDGYTF. CDR3 bases read: TGCGCCAGCAGCCTGAGGACAGGTAACCACGATGGC.

On this clone: Read data end 3 residues before the CDR3 end; the end is taken from the germline J gene. The chain employs TRBV20-1 and TRBJ1-4, with TRBD1 identical over 8 bases. The CDR3 extends over 13 amino acids. Trimming removed 5 bases from V and 6 bases from J; junction bases left unmatched: 5. Germline V gene sequence: CDR1 DFQATT, CDR2 SNEGSKA (reference sequence). The part of the CDR3 DNA that was read is TGCAGTGCTGCAGGGGGCAGGGATGAAAAA. This encodes CSAAGGRDEK. The whole CDR3 protein reads CSAAGGRDEKLFF.

Note on this clone: The CDR3 end is not reached by the read, which stops 3 residues before it; the germline J gene fills it in. The rearrangement joins TRBV5-1 to TRBJ1-4, with D possibly matching TRBD1 (6 bases). The CDR3 has 15 residues. The germline V gene encodes CDR1 SGHRS and CDR2 YFSETQ. V was shortened by 2 bases and J by 3 bases, with 11 bases between the two germline ends. The DNA read from the CDR3 is TGCGCCAGCAGCTTACAGGGAGCCGCTAATGAAAAA. It is translated as CASSLQGAANEK. The whole CDR3 protein is CASSLQGAANEKLFF.

As to this clone: Sequencing ends 3 residues short of the CDR3 end; the germline J gene provides the rest. V usage is TRBV5-4 and J usage is TRBJ2-7, with a tentative D call TRBD1 (5 bases). Trimming cost V 2 bases and J 1 base, with 13 bases left between them. CDR1 is SGHNT, CDR2 YYREEE, per germline (reference sequence). The CDR3 loop spans 15 amino acids. Partial CDR3 DNA: TGTGCCAGCAGCTTATGGGGCGTTGGTTCCTACGAG. Its protein is CASSLWGVGSYE. The entire CDR3 sequence reads CASSLWGVGSYEQYF.

With regard to this clone: The CDR3 is cut off 3 residues early in the read; its end comes from the germline J gene. The chain combines TRBV20-1 with TRBJ1-5; D may be TRBD1 (5 bases). V was clipped by 0 bases and J by 0 bases, with 9 bases between them. Germline V gene data show CDR1 as DFQATT and CDR2 as SNEGSKA (reference sequence). The length of the CDR3 is 15 residues. The CDR3 DNA, read in part, is TGCAGTGCTAGAGACCGCAGGGATAGCAATCAGCCC. Protein product: CSARDRRDSNQP. The CDR3 in full is CSARDRRDSNQPQHF.

About this clone itself: The CDR3 extends 3 residues past the end of the read, so its final part is completed from the germline J gene. The rearrangement links TRBV28 to TRBJ2-7; D might be TRBD1 (7 bases). In germline, CDR1 is MDHEN, CDR2 SYDVKM. Trimming left V 4 bases short and J 2 bases short, with 15 bases between. The length of the CDR3 is 15 residues. The sequenced CDR3 bases are TGTGCCAGCAGTTCCCAGGGGGAGGACACCTACGAG. It translates to CASSSQGEDTYE. The whole CDR3 reads CASSSQGEDTYEQYF.

About this clone itself: Read coverage stops 3 residues before the CDR3 terminus; the germline J gene supplies the remainder. The chain combines TRBV19 with TRBJ1-2; 9 nucleotides line up with TRBD1. The V segment lost 3 bases and the J segment 2 bases; nucleotides outside the gene matches: 10. The CDR3 spans 17 residues. Germline CDR1 reads LNHDA; CDR2 reads SQIVND (reference sequence). The part of the CDR3 DNA that was read is TGTGCCAGTAGTATCTCGGGACAGGGAGCAAGAAACTATGGC. This sequence encodes CASSISGQGARNYG. The whole CDR3 protein is CASSISGQGARNYGYTF.

To note about this clone: Sequencing ends 3 residues short of the CDR3 end; the germline J gene provides the rest. V gene TRBV7-3 combines with J gene TRBJ2-1, with 8 bases aligning to TRBD2. The CDR3 spans 16 residues. The junction had 12 bases not matched to a gene; V was cut back by 5 bases and J by 6 bases. Germline CDR1 and CDR2: SGHTA and FQGTGA. The sequenced part of the CDR3 DNA is TGTGCCAGCAGCCCACACGCTACTAGCGGACTCAATGAG. Its translation is CASSPHATSGLNE. The full-length CDR3 reads as CASSPHATSGLNEQFF.

A word on this clone: The read halts 3 residues ahead of the CDR3 end, with the missing end drawn from the germline J gene. The chain has TRBV16 and TRBJ2-4; D possibly corresponds to TRBD2 (6 bases). Germline assignment: CDR1 KGHSY and CDR2 FQNENV. This CDR3 has 14 residues. The sequenced part of the CDR3 DNA is TGTGCCAGCAGCCAATCGTATCGGGGGTATGGT. It encodes CASSQSYRGYG. The entire CDR3 is CASSQSYRGYGQYF.

A remark on this clone: The read ends 3 residues before the CDR3 terminus; that terminus is restored from the germline J gene. The chain uses TRBV6-2 or TRBV6-3 and TRBJ2-7; D is possibly TRBD1 (5 bases). V lost 2 bases, J lost 6 bases, and 11 bases lay in between. Germline lookup yields CDR1 MNHEY and CDR2 SVGEGT. This CDR3 contains 13 residues. The part of the CDR3 DNA that was read is TGTGCCAGCAGTTACACGGCAGGGTCCGAG. It yields the protein CASSYTAGSE. The entire CDR3 protein is CASSYTAGSEQYF.

As to this clone: The read finishes 3 residues shy of the CDR3 end, and the germline J gene is used to complete it. This chain uses TRBV7-2 with TRBJ2-2; 10 positions agree with TRBD1. CDR1 is SGHTA and CDR2 is FQGNSA in the germline V gene. This CDR3 has 15 residues. V was clipped by 5 bases and J by 6 bases; unmatched bases: 6. CDR3 region: CASSRQGAASGELFF. Partial CDR3 DNA: TGTGCCAGCAGCCGACAGGGGGCGGCGTCCGGGGAG.

Comment on this clone: The read finishes 3 residues shy of the CDR3 end, and the germline J gene is used to complete it. The genes are TRBV18 and TRBJ1-2; no definite D call. V dropped 3 bases and J dropped 0 bases, with 14 bases sitting between them. The CDR3 has 16 amino acids. Germline CDR1 KGHSH, CDR2 LQKENI. CDR3 DNA (partial): TGTGCCAGCTCACCGCTCGGAGCCGGGGCTAACTATGGC. Translated: CASSPLGAGANYG. The full CDR3 sequence reads CASSPLGAGANYGYTF.

Regarding this clone: The read terminates 3 residues ahead of where the CDR3 ends, so the germline J gene completes it. The chain carries TRBV11-3 and TRBJ1-1, with D perhaps matching TRBD1 (5 bases). Germline V lookup: CDR1 SGHNT, CDR2 YENEEA. CDR3 length: 14 amino acids. CDR3 bases read: TGTGCCACCCCCAGCAGGGAGGGGTCGGAGGAA. Encoded protein: CATPSREGSEE. The whole CDR3 sequence reads CATPSREGSEEAFF.

Concerning this clone itself: The read gets to within 3 residues of the CDR3 end, and the germline J gene fills in the rest. The rearrangement joins TRBV5-6 to TRBJ2-3; D perhaps matches TRBD1 (7 bases). Germline lookup yields CDR1 SGHDT and CDR2 YYEEEE. The CDR3 spans 15 residues. V lost 2 bases and J lost 8, with 18 bases in between. Here the CDR3 reads CASSLGQASRGTQYF. The part of the CDR3 DNA that was read is TGTGCCAGCAGCTTAGGACAGGCCTCGCGGGGTACG.

As regards this clone: The DNA ends 3 residues before the CDR3 does, and the rest of the CDR3 is filled in from the germline J gene. The chain carries TRBV20-1 and TRBJ1-2, with D tentatively TRBD1 (6 bases). Trimming took off 5 bases at V and 5 bases at J, with 9 bases between the two ends. The CDR3 is 11 amino acids. Germline lookup yields CDR1 DFQATT and CDR2 SNEGSKA (reference sequence). This CDR3 reads CSAYRDYGYTF. Incomplete CDR3 DNA: TGCAGTGCTTACAGGGATTATGGC.

A note on this clone: The CDR3 goes on 3 residues after the read ends, and that part is filled in from the germline J gene. The sample holds other DNA sequences that translate to the same CDR3. The rearrangement links TRBV5-1 to TRBJ2-2; TRBD2 agrees at 7 bases. J was trimmed by 2 bases and V by 2 bases; bases with no gene match: 6. CDR3 length equals 16 residues. Looked up from germline, CDR1 is SGHRS and CDR2 is YFSETQ. CDR3 DNA, as far as it was read: TGCGCCAGCAGCTTACTGGCGGGGGATAACACCGGGGAG. It translates to CASSLLAGDNTGE. The CDR3, in full, reads CASSLLAGDNTGELFF.

On this clone: The CDR3 goes on 3 residues after the read ends, and that part is filled in from the germline J gene. This rearrangement joins TRBV19 to TRBJ1-1; tentatively, D is TRBD1 (6 bases). V dropped 6 bases and J dropped 7 bases, with 15 bases sitting between them. Germline CDR1 is LNHDA and CDR2 is SQIVND (reference sequence). The CDR3 covers 13 residues. The CDR3 loop is CASSRNRVGEAFF. The sequenced part of the CDR3 DNA is TGTGCCAGTAGCCGCAACAGGGTCGGTGAA.

On this clone: The DNA ends 3 residues before the CDR3 does, and the rest of the CDR3 is filled in from the germline J gene. This chain joins TRBV19 and TRBJ2-7; TRBD1 matches at 8 bases. Trimming removed 6 bases from V and 0 bases from J; junction bases left unmatched: 7. From germline, CDR1 is LNHDA and CDR2 SQIVND (reference sequence). This CDR3 has 15 residues. The part of the CDR3 DNA that was read is TGTGCCAGTAGCCTAACAGGGGGACGCTCCTACGAG. Translation: CASSLTGGRSYE. The whole CDR3 protein reads CASSLTGGRSYEQYF.

CDR3 bases read: TGTGCCATCAGTCAGGGTGAAGTCACAGATACG. It translates to CAISQGEVTDT. The complete CDR3 protein is CAISQGEVTDTQYF. This chain connects TRBV10-3 to TRBJ2-3, with a tentative D call TRBD1 (5 bases). The read terminates 3 residues ahead of where the CDR3 ends, so the germline J gene completes it. Germline V gives CDR1 ENHRY, CDR2 SYGVKD. The ends were cut back, 5 bases at V and 2 bases at J, with 11 bases in the middle. The CDR3 loop spans 14 amino acids.

Turning to this clone: The sequence runs out 3 residues before the end of the CDR3; the remainder is reconstructed from the germline J gene. The V call is TRBV19, the J call TRBJ1-4; D not certain. V lost 8 bases to trimming and J lost 0 bases, with 10 bases between them. The CDR3 has 14 amino acids. CDR1 and CDR2 (germline): LNHDA, SQIVND (reference sequence). This chain's CDR3 is CASRLTTTNEKLFF. The covered CDR3 bases are TGTGCCAGTCGCCTAACTACAACTAATGAAAAA.

About this clone itself: The read terminates 3 residues before the CDR3 end, so the remaining end is supplied by the germline J gene. The V gene is TRBV28, the J gene TRBJ2-7; 8 bases match TRBD1. The junction had 3 bases not matched to a gene; V was cut back by 5 bases and J by 3 bases. Looked up from germline, CDR1 is MDHEN and CDR2 is SYDVKM. The CDR3 contains 13 residues. The sequenced CDR3 bases are TGTGCCAGCAGTCAGGGACAGGTCTACGAG. This encodes CASSQGQVYE. In full, the CDR3 reads CASSQGQVYEQYF.

With respect to this clone: The read terminates 3 residues ahead of where the CDR3 ends, so the germline J gene completes it. J is TRBJ1-4 and V is TRBV2; no definite D call. Germline V CDR1 and CDR2: SNHLY, FYNNEI. This CDR3 is built from 11 residues. CDR3 DNA, as far as it was read: TGTGCCAGCAGTGAAGAAGTAGTA. Amino acids: CASSEEVV. The complete CDR3 reads CASSEEVVLFF.

As regards this clone: The CDR3 extends 3 residues past the end of the read, so its final part is completed from the germline J gene. The chain links TRBV20-1 to TRBJ2-2; D might be TRBD2 (5 bases). V was cut by 3 bases and J by 5 bases, with 10 bases left in between. Germline V gives CDR1 DFQATT, CDR2 SNEGSKA (reference sequence). This CDR3 is built from 13 residues. CDR3 loop: CSASGPGTGELFF. The sequenced CDR3 bases are TGCAGTGCTAGCGGGCCGGGGACCGGGGAG.

A note on this clone: The CDR3 extends 3 residues past the end of the read, so its final part is completed from the germline J gene. The identical CDR3 is also encoded by other nucleotide sequences in the sample. V gene TRBV5-1 combines with J gene TRBJ2-7, with a weak D call TRBD1 (5 bases). The V gene lost 5 bases and the J gene lost 3 bases, with 9 bases spanning the gap. The germline gives CDR1 SGHRS, CDR2 YFSETQ. The CDR3 contains 12 residues. CDR3: CASSRDSYEQYF. The CDR3 bases that were read are TGCGCCAGCAGTCGTGACAGCTACGAG.

Comments on this clone: The CDR3 end lies 3 residues beyond the end of the read and is filled in from the germline J gene. This chain uses TRBV28 with TRBJ2-6; no definite D call. CDR1 MDHEN and CDR2 SYDVKM come from the germline V gene. The CDR3 has 17 residues. V was shortened by 6 bases and J by 4 bases, with 19 bases between the two germline ends. The CDR3 DNA, read in part, is TGTGCCAGCAGATCTGCCGTTAACACCGCCGGGGCCAACGTC. This encodes CASRSAVNTAGANV. The entire CDR3 protein reads CASRSAVNTAGANVLTF.

Notes on this clone: The CDR3 end lies 3 residues beyond the end of the read and is filled in from the germline J gene. V and J are TRBV4-2 and TRBJ1-2; 9 bases are a match to TRBD1. CDR3 length: 16 residues. Germline CDR1 and CDR2: LGHNA and YNFKEQ. CDR3 DNA (partial): TGTGCCAGCAGCCAGCGACAGGGGGGAGCTTTAGTCGGC. Protein sequence: CASSQRQGGALVG. The whole CDR3 reads CASSQRQGGALVGYTF.